The 22 T cell receptor beta chains in this list originate from one sample, sequenced in a study of blood T cells in healthy people across ages. Using a J-beta primer mix together with a sample-barcoded 5' primer, a second PCR was run for roughly 7 to 12 cycles. TCRdb re-derived calls from the 5' RACE reads in MiXCR, one entry per CDR3 protein. Here the sample spans 380,000 or so distinct CDR3 sequences, approximately 51% being singletons. The sample was blood. The receptors here all came from a man aged 55 to 69 in good health.

As to this clonotype: At one of its ends the junction is not consistent with the germline gene, which may arise from a read error. The chain carries TRBV24-1 and TRBJ1-2; D is unresolved. Germline values: CDR1 KGHDR, CDR2 SFDVKD. The CDR3 has 16 amino acids. The CDR3 loop is CAASDLQSGDPYGYTF. In DNA form, the CDR3 reads TGCGCCGCCAGTGACTTACAGTCTGGGGATCCCTATGGCTACACCTTC.

Comments on this clonotype: Mismatch with germline at one junction end may stem from a read error. The chain recombines TRBV5-1 with TRBJ2-3; D is uncertain. There are 14 residues in the CDR3. Germline-derived CDR1 and CDR2 are SGHRS and YFSETQ. The CDR3 is CAGSLALESDTQYF. The CDR3 nucleotides read TGCGCCGGCAGCTTGGCGCTGGAATCAGATACGCAGTATTTT.

The rearrangement links TRBV3-1 to TRBJ2-3, with 7 bases identical to TRBD2. Germline trimming cut 8 bases from V and 3 bases from J; bases unmatched to any gene: 14. This CDR3 is built from 16 residues. In germline, CDR1 is LGHDT, CDR2 YNNKEL (reference sequence). The CDR3 spells CASGPWGGMATDTQYF. The CDR3 nucleotides read TGTGCCAGCGGGCCTTGGGGGGGGATGGCGACAGATACGCAGTATTTT.

V and J are TRBV3-1 and TRBJ2-5; D unclear. The germline V gene encodes CDR1 LGHDT and CDR2 YNNKEL (reference sequence). CDR3 length equals 13 residues. The V end was cut by 8 bases, the J end by 5 bases, with 15 bases between. This CDR3 is CASRLDRWETQYF. The CDR3 DNA reads as TGTGCCAGCCGACTGGACCGTTGGGAGACCCAGTACTTC.

This chain connects TRBV30 to TRBJ2-2; D might be TRBD1 or TRBD2, each matching 5 bases. Germline CDR1 is GTSNPN and CDR2 is SVGIG (reference sequence). CDR3 length: 15 amino acids. Deletions cut 2 bases from V and 6 bases from J, with 16 bases between. The CDR3 DNA sequence: TGTGCCTGGAGTCGAGGGGCACCGGCGGCCGGGGAGCTGTTTTTT. It yields the protein CAWSRGAPAAGELFF.

The chain has TRBV28 and TRBJ2-4; D is ambiguous. The end of the DNA aligns better with TRBJ2-7, so the J call may be wrong. Germline V gene sequence: CDR1 MDHEN, CDR2 SYDVKM. This CDR3 region has 14 residues. The CDR3 reads CASSLAQPPYEQYF. Here the CDR3 DNA reads TGTGCCAGCAGTTTGGCCCAGCCCCCCTACGAGCAGTACTTC.

The chain carries TRBV7-9 and TRBJ2-3; 12 bases match TRBD2. V lost 5 bases, J lost 2 bases, and 8 bases stayed unmatched. The CDR3 runs 17 residues. The V gene's germline CDR1 is SEHNR and CDR2 FQNEAQ (reference sequence). CDR3 in amino acids: CASSPRLAGANTDTQYF. CDR3 bases: TGTGCCAGCAGCCCCAGACTAGCGGGGGCCAACACAGATACGCAGTATTTT.

The chain recombines TRBV7-2 with TRBJ2-7; D might be TRBD1 (5 bases). Trimming took off 5 bases at V and 3 bases at J, with 17 bases between the two ends. The germline gives CDR1 SGHTA, CDR2 FQGNSA. The CDR3 is 15 amino acids. The chain's CDR3 is CASSPLSDMRYEQYF. CDR3 DNA: TGTGCCAGCAGCCCGTTGTCGGACATGCGCTACGAGCAGTACTTC.

In its sample, this clonotype was seen once. The J gene is TRBJ2-3, the V gene TRBV12-3 or TRBV12-4, with 8 bases aligning to TRBD2. CDR3 length: 15 residues. V was pared by 5 bases and J by 4 bases, with 8 bases of the junction left unmatched. CDR3 protein: CASSHGTRGADTQYF. The CDR3 coding sequence is TGTGCCAGCAGTCACGGGACTAGGGGGGCAGATACGCAGTATTTT.

V usage is TRBV13 and J usage is TRBJ2-7; 7 positions match TRBD1. Germline-derived CDR1 and CDR2 are PRHDT and FYEKMQ (reference sequence). The CDR3 covers 16 residues. The V segment lost 1 base and the J segment 0 bases; nucleotides outside the gene matches: 6. The CDR3 protein is CASSLVGGKNSYEQYF. In DNA, the CDR3 is TGTGCCAGCAGCTTAGTAGGGGGCAAAAACTCCTACGAGCAGTACTTC. Using reference TRBV13 and TRBJ2-7 for the parts outside the CDR3, the full variable domain is AAGVIQSPRHLIKEKRETATLKCYPIPRHDTVYWYQQGPGQDPQFLISFYEKMQSDKGSIPDRFSAQQFSDYHSELNMSSLELGDSALYFCASSLVGGKNSYEQYFGPGTRLTVT.

This chain uses TRBV20-1 with TRBJ2-7; 8 nucleotides match TRBD2. The CDR3 has 15 residues. The germline gives CDR1 DFQATT, CDR2 SNEGSKA (reference sequence). Trimming took 0 bases from V and 6 from J; bases not matched to a gene: 10. The DNA for the CDR3 is TGCAGTGCTAGAGATCGAAAACGTCTAGCGGGCGAGCAGTACTTC. Protein product: CSARDRKRLAGEQYF.

V is TRBV11-2 and J is TRBJ2-1; tentative D call: TRBD2 (5 bases). Per germline, CDR1 SGHAT and CDR2 FQNNGV. V lost 0 bases and J lost 6, with 15 bases in between. The CDR3 length is 16 residues. CDR3: CASSLEFGVRVNEQFF. The DNA for the CDR3 is TGTGCCAGCAGCTTAGAATTCGGGGTCCGGGTCAATGAGCAGTTCTTC. Full variable domain (outside the CDR3, taken from reference TRBV11-2 and TRBJ2-1): EAGVAQSPRYKIIEKRQSVAFWCNPISGHATLYWYQQILGQGPKLLIQFQNNGVVDDSQLPKDRFSAERLKGVDSTLKIQPAKLEDSAVYLCASSLEFGVRVNEQFFGPGTRLTVL.

As concerns this clonotype: The junction differs from germline at one of its ends, possibly a read error. V is TRBV7-9 and J is TRBJ2-5, with a possible D match to TRBD2 (6 bases). The J call may be mistaken, given a closer DNA end match to TRBJ2-7. Germline assignment: CDR1 SEHNR and CDR2 FQNEAQ (reference sequence). This CDR3 spans 15 amino acids. In DNA, the CDR3 is TGCGCCAGCAGCTCCGGGACTCAGGGCGTCGACGAGCAGTACTTC. Translation gives CASSSGTQGVDEQYF.

A note on this clonotype: This may arise from a read error, as a much more abundant clone is one base away. This chain uses TRBV6-4 with TRBJ1-2, with D possibly being TRBD1 (6 bases). Germline values: CDR1 MRHNA, CDR2 SNTAGT. This CDR3 comprises 13 residues. The CDR3 reads CASSLGGNYGCTF. The CDR3 bases are TGTGCCAGCAGCTTAGGGGGTAACTATGGCTGCACCTTC.

V gene TRBV29-1 combines with J gene TRBJ1-6; D might be TRBD1 (5 bases). Per the germline V gene, CDR1 is SQVTM and CDR2 is ANQGSEA. This CDR3 has 13 amino acids. V dropped 8 bases and J dropped 6 bases, with 14 bases sitting between them. CDR3 amino acids: CSTRLRGNSPLHF. The CDR3 DNA reads as TGCAGCACCCGACTTAGGGGTAATTCACCCCTCCACTTT.

This clonotype turned up a few times. The chain uses TRBV20-1 and TRBJ2-4; D is unclear. The CDR3 loop spans 13 amino acids. V was clipped by 0 bases and J by 0 bases, with 3 bases between them. The germline gives CDR1 DFQATT, CDR2 SNEGSKA (reference sequence). This CDR3 is CSARDGAKNIQYF. CDR3 nucleotides: TGCAGTGCTAGAGATGGAGCCAAAAACATTCAGTACTTC.

This clonotype has just a few counts. The chain employs TRBV29-1 and TRBJ1-5; TRBD1 matches 8 bases. Losses at the gene ends were 3 bases for V and 6 bases for J; bases not matched to a gene: 13. The CDR3 runs to 16 residues. Germline V CDR1 and CDR2: SQVTM, ANQGSEA. CDR3 sequence reads: CSVDRFTDRAFQPQHF. Here the CDR3 DNA reads TGCAGCGTTGACCGTTTTACGGACAGGGCCTTTCAGCCCCAGCATTTT.

The rearrangement joins TRBV7-9 to TRBJ1-2; D might be TRBD1 (5 bases). Trimming took 4 bases from V and 7 from J, leaving 16 bases between them. The CDR3 totals 14 residues. Germline V gives CDR1 SEHNR, CDR2 FQNEAQ (reference sequence). CDR3 nucleotide sequence: TGTGCCAGCAGCTCAGGGACTCTACCCGTTGGCTACACCTTC. Protein: CASSSGTLPVGYTF.

This clonotype was seen only a few times. The chain links TRBV6-5 to TRBJ2-7, with TRBD2 identical over 8 bases. Germline trimming cut 8 bases from V and 0 bases from J; bases unmatched to any gene: 9. This CDR3 is built from 15 residues. Germline values: CDR1 MNHEY, CDR2 SVGAGI. CDR3 nucleotide sequence: TGTGCCAGCGGGTCAGGTAGCGGGGTCTCCTACGAGCAGTACTTC. The encoded protein is CASGSGSGVSYEQYF.

The chain joins TRBV10-3 to TRBJ2-5; 8 bases are a match to TRBD2. The germline gives CDR1 ENHRY, CDR2 SYGVKD. The J segment lost 11 bases and the V segment lost 2 bases, leaving 16 bases of the junction unmatched. CDR3 size: 16 residues. CDR3 sequence (DNA): TGTGCCATCAGTGAGGGGAATAGCGGGAAAGGGAGTGAGCAGTACTTC. Translated: CAISEGNSGKGSEQYF.

V is TRBV29-1 and J is TRBJ2-3, with 9 bases that match TRBD2. The CDR3 is 15 residues long. Germline assignment: CDR1 SQVTM and CDR2 ANQGSEA. V lost 6 bases to trimming and J lost 4 bases; unmatched junction nucleotides: 11. For the CDR3, the DNA is TGCAGCGTGCAACCGGGACTAGCACTCCCAGATACGCAGTATTTT. Its translation is CSVQPGLALPDTQYF.

The chain carries TRBV29-1 and TRBJ2-2; D may be TRBD2 (6 bases). This CDR3 region has 15 residues. Germline V gene lookup returns CDR1 SQVTM and CDR2 ANQGSEA. Trimming removed 6 bases from V and 7 bases from J, with 21 bases in between. DNA for the CDR3: TGCAGCGTCAAAATAGATCGACTAGGCGGCGGGGAGCTGTTTTTT. Translation: CSVKIDRLGGGELFF.